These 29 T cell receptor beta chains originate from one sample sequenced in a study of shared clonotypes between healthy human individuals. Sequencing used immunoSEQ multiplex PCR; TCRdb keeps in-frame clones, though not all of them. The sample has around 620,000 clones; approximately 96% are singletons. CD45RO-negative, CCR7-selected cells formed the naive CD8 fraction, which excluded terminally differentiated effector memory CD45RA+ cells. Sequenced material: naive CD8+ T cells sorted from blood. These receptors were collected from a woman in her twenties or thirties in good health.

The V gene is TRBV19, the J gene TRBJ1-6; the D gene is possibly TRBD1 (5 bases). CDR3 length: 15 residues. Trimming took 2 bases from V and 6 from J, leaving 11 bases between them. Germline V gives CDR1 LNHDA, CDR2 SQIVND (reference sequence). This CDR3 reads CASSITGHLNSPLHF. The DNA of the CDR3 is TGTGCCAGTAGTATAACCGGACATCTTAATTCACCCCTCCACTTT.

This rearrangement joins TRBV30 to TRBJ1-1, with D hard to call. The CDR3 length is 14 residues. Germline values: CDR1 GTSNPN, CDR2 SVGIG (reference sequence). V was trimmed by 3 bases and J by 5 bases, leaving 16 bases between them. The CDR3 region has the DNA TGTGCCTGGAGAAACGGACGGTATAAGACTGAAGCTTTCTTT. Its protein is CAWRNGRYKTEAFF.

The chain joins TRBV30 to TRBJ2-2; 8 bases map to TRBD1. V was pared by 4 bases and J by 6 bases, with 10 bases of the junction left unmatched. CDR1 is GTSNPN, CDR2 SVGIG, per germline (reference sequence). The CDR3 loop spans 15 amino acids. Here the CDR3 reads CAWTGGRMEPGELFF. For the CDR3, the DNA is TGTGCCTGGACAGGGGGCCGGATGGAACCCGGGGAGCTGTTTTTT.

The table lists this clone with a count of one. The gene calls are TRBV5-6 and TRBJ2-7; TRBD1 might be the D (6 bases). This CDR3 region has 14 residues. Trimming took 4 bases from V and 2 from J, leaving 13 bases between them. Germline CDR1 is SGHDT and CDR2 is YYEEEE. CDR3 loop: CASSKDSLTYEQYF. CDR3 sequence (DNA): TGTGCCAGCAGCAAGGACAGCCTTACCTACGAGCAGTACTTC.

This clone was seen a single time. Here the CDR3 reads CASSLGTEQYF. The CDR3 region has the DNA TGTGCCAGCAGTCTCGGGACCGAGCAGTACTTC. The chain uses TRBV28 and TRBJ2-7; D tentatively fits TRBD1 or TRBD2 (5 bases each). V lost 5 bases, J lost 6 bases, and 8 bases lay in between. Per the germline V gene, CDR1 is MDHEN and CDR2 is SYDVKM. The CDR3 covers 11 residues.

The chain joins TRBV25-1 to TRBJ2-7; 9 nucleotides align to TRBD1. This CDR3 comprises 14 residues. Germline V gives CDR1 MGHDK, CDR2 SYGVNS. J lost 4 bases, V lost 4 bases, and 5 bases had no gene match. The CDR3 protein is CASSAGTGYYEQYF. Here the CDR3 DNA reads TGTGCCAGCAGTGCTGGGACAGGGTATTACGAGCAGTACTTC.

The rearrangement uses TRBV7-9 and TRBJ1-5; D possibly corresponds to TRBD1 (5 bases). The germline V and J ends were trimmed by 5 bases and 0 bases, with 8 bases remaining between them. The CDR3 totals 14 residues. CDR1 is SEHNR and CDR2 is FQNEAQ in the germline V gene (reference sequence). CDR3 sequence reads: CASSGTVSNQPQHF. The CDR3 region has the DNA TGTGCCAGCAGCGGGACGGTTAGCAATCAGCCCCAGCATTTT.

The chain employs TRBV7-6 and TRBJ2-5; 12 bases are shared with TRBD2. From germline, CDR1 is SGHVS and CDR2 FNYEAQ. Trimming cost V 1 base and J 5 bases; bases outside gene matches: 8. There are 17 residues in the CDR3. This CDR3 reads CASSLEPSGRAFETQYF. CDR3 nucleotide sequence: TGTGCCAGCAGCTTAGAACCTAGCGGGAGGGCCTTTGAGACCCAGTACTTC.

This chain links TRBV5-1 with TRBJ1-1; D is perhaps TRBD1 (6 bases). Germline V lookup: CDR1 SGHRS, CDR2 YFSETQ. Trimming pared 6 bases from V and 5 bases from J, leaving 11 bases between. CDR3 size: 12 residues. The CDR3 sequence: CASKGDGTEAFF. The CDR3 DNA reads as TGCGCCAGCAAGGGGGACGGTACTGAAGCTTTCTTT.

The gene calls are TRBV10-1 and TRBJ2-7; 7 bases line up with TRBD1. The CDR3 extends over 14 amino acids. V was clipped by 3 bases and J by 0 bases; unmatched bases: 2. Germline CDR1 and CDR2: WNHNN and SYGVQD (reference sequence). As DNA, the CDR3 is TGCGCCAGCAGTGACAGGGGGATCTCCTACGAGCAGTACTTC. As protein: CASSDRGISYEQYF.

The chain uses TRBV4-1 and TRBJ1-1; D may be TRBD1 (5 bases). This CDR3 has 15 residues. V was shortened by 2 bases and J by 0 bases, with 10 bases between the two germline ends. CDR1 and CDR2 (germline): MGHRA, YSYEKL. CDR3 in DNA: TGCGCCAGCAGCCAATCTGGGACCTTGAACACTGAAGCTTTCTTT. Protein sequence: CASSQSGTLNTEAFF.

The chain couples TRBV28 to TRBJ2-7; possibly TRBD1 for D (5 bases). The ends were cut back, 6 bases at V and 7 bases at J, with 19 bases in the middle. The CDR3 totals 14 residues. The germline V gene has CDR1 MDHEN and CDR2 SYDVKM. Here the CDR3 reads CASSLGERVGEQYF. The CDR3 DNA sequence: TGTGCCAGCAGCCTAGGGGAAAGGGTTGGAGAGCAGTACTTC.

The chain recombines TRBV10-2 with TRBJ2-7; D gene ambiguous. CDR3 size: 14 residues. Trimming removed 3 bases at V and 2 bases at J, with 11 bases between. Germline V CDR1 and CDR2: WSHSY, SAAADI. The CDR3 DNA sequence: TGCGCCAGCAGTGAAGGTAGAGGACCCTACGAGCAGTACTTC. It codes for CASSEGRGPYEQYF.

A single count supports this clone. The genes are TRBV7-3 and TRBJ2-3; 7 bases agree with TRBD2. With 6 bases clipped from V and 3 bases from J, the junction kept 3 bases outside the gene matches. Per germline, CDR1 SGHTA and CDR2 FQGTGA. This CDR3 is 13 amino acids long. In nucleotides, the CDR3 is TGTGCCAGCAGGGACGGGAGGACAGATACGCAGTATTTT. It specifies CASRDGRTDTQYF.

CDR3 residues: CASSRTSGNNEQYF. The CDR3 DNA is TGCGCCAGCAGCAGGACTAGCGGGAACAACGAGCAGTACTTC. The V and J genes are TRBV4-1 and TRBJ2-5, with 12 bases fitting TRBD2. The end of the DNA aligns better with TRBJ2-7, so the J call may be wrong. The CDR3 spans 14 residues. The V gene's germline CDR1 is MGHRA and CDR2 YSYEKL.

The CDR3: CASTPETSSYGYTF. The DNA of the CDR3 is TGTGCCAGCACCCCGGAAACGAGCAGCTATGGCTACACCTTC. V gene TRBV13 combines with J gene TRBJ1-2; D remains unclear. Germline loops: CDR1 PRHDT, CDR2 FYEKMQ (reference sequence). There are 14 residues in the CDR3. V was pared by 7 bases and J by 4 bases, with 16 bases between.

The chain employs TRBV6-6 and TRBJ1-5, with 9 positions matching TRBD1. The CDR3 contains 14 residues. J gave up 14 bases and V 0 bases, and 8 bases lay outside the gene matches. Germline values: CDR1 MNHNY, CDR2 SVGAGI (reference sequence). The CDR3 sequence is CASSYSEGDRAKHF. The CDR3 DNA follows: TGTGCCAGCAGTTACTCGGAGGGGGACAGGGCAAAGCATTTT.

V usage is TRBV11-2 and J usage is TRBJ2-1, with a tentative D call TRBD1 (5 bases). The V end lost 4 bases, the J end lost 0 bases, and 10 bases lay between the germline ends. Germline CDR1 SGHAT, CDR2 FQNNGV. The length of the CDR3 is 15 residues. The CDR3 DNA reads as TGTGCCAGCAGCTCCGACAGAAGCTCCTACAATGAGCAGTTCTTC. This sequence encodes CASSSDRSSYNEQFF.

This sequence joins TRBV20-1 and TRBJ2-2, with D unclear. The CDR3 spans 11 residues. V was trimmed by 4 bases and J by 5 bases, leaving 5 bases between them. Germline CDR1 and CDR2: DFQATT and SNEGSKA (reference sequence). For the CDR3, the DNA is TGCAGTGCTATGGAAACCGGGGAGCTGTTTTTT. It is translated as CSAMETGELFF.

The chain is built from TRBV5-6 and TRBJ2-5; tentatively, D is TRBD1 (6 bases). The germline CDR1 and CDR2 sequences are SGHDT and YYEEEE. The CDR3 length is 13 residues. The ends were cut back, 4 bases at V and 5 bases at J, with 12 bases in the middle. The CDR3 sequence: CASSPGVGETQYF. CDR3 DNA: TGTGCCAGCAGCCCAGGGGTTGGGGAGACCCAGTACTTC. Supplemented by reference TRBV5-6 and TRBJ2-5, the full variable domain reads DAGVTQSPTHLIKTRGQQVTLRCSPKSGHDTVSWYQQALGQGPQFIFQYYEEEERQRGNFPDRFSGHQFPNYSSELNVNALLLGDSALYLCASSPGVGETQYFGPGTRLLVL.

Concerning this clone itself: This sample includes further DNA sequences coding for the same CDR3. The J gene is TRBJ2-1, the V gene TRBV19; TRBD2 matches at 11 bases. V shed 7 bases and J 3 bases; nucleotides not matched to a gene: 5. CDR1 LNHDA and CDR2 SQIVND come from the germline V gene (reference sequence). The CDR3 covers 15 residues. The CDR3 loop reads CASTPGLADYNEQFF. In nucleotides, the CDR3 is TGTGCCAGTACTCCGGGACTAGCGGACTACAATGAGCAGTTCTTC.

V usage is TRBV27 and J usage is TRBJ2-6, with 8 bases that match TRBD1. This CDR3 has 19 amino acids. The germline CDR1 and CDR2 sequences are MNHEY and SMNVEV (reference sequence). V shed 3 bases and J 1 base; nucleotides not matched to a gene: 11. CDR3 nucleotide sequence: TGTGCCAGCAGTTTCTTTCCGGGACAGGCGAGTTCTGGGGCCAACGTCCTGACTTTC. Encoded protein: CASSFFPGQASSGANVLTF.

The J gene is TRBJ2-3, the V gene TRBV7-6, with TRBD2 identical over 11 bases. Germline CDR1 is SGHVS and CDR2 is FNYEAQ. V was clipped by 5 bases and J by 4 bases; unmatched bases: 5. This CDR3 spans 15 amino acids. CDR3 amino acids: CASSTTSGSADTQYF. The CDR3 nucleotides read TGTGCCAGCAGCACAACTAGCGGGAGTGCAGATACGCAGTATTTT.

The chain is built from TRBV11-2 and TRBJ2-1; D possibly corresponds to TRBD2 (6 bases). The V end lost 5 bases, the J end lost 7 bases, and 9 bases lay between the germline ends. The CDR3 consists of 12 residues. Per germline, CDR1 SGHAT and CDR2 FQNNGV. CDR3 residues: CASSRAGNEQFF. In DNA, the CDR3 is TGTGCCAGCAGCCGCGCGGGGAATGAGCAGTTCTTC.

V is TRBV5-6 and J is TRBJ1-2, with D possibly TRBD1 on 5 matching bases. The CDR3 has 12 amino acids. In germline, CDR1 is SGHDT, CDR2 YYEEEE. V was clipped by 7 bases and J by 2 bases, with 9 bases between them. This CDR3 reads CASGPGNYGYTF. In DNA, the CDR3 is TGTGCCAGCGGACCAGGGAACTATGGCTACACCTTC.

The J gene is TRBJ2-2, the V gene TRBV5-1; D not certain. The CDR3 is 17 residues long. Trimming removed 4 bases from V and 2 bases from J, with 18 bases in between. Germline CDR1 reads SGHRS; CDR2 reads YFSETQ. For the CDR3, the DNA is TGCGCCAGCAGCCCCCACCAGACCGCGTATAACACCGGGGAGCTGTTTTTT. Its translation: CASSPHQTAYNTGELFF. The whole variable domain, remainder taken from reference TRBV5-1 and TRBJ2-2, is KAGVTQTPRYLIKTRGQQVTLSCSPISGHRSVSWYQQTPGQGLQFLFEYFSETQRNKGNFPGRFSGRQFSNSRSEMNVSTLELGDSALYLCASSPHQTAYNTGELFFGEGSRLTVL.

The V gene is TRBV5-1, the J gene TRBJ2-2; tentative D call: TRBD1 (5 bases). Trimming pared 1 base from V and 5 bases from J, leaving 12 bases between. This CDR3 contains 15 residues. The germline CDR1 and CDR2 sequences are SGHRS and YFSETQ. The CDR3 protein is CASSLSQGRTGELFF. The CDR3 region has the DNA TGCGCCAGCAGCTTGTCGCAGGGAAGAACCGGGGAGCTGTTTTTT.

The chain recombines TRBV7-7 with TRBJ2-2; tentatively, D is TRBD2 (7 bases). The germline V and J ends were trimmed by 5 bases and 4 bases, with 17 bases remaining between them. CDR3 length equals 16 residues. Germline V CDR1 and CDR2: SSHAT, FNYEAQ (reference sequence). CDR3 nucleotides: TGTGCCAGCAGCGTCACGGGGGCTAGCGGCACCGGGGAGCTGTTTTTT. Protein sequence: CASSVTGASGTGELFF.

DNA of the CDR3: TGCGCCAGCAGCGTGACAGGGATGGACTATGGCTACACCTTC. Protein: CASSVTGMDYGYTF. The chain couples TRBV5-1 to TRBJ1-2; 7 bases are shared with TRBD1. Unmatched junction bases numbered 6, after V lost 4 bases and J lost 3 bases. This CDR3 is built from 14 residues. Germline V CDR1 and CDR2: SGHRS, YFSETQ.